This is a list of T cell receptor beta chains from one sample in a study of OX40 agonist ivuxolimab in advanced cancers. Assay used: immunoSEQ multiplex PCR; TCRdb lists only in-frame clones, some missing. The sample comprises tens of thousands of clones, around 84% of which are singletons, and 0.8% to 1% rests with the top ten. The specimen was CD4+ or CD8+ T cells sorted from blood, collected in a trial of the OX40 agonist ivuxolimab. Receptors were obtained from an adult with an advanced solid tumor such as melanoma, head and neck, liver or kidney cancer. Both conserved end residues are part of each CDR3. The order of the fields is J gene, V gene, clone size, D gene, CDR3 protein, CDR3 DNA. A D gene is named only where the DNA matches it firmly. Expanded clones get a size class; other rows say once, few or many, or leave the size out.

J gene: TRBJ2-1
V gene: TRBV5-1
clone size: NA
D gene: NA
CDR3 protein: CASSLRTGYNEQFF
CDR3 DNA: TGCGCCAGCAGCTTGAGAACAGGCTACAATGAGCAGTTCTTC

J gene: TRBJ1-2
V gene: TRBV18
clone size: once
D gene: TRBD1
CDR3 protein: CASSLTTGGIYGYTF
CDR3 DNA: TGTGCCAGCTCACTAACGACAGGGGGCATCTATGGCTACACCTTC

J gene: TRBJ1-4
V gene: TRBV6-1
clone size: once
D gene: NA
CDR3 protein: CASSDGVTGKLFF
CDR3 DNA: TGTGCCAGCAGTGACGGGGTAACTGGAAAACTGTTTTTT

J gene: TRBJ1-2
V gene: TRBV5-1
clone size: NA
D gene: NA
CDR3 protein: CASSLEAVRANYGYTF
CDR3 DNA: TGCGCCAGCAGCTTGGAGGCAGTCCGAGCTAACTATGGCTACACCTTC

J gene: TRBJ2-7
V gene: TRBV10-3
clone size: once
D gene: TRBD1
CDR3 protein: CAVGQGDSYEQYF
CDR3 DNA: TGTGCCGTTGGACAGGGGGACTCCTACGAGCAGTACTTC

J gene: TRBJ2-2
V gene: TRBV10-3
clone size: few
D gene: TRBD2
CDR3 protein: CAISGSGLAATGELFF
CDR3 DNA: TGTGCCATCAGTGGTAGTGGACTAGCGGCCACCGGGGAGCTGTTTTTT

J gene: TRBJ2-3
V gene: TRBV10-1
clone size: NA
D gene: NA
CDR3 protein: CASSERGRSTDTQYF
CDR3 DNA: TGCGCCAGCAGTGAGCGGGGTAGAAGCACAGATACGCAGTATTTT

J gene: TRBJ1-1
V gene: TRBV7-2
clone size: NA
D gene: NA
CDR3 protein: CASSLRGTEAFF
CDR3 DNA: TGTGCCAGCAGCTTAAGAGGCACTGAAGCTTTCTTT

J gene: TRBJ2-7
V gene: TRBV5-4
clone size: NA
D gene: TRBD2
CDR3 protein: CASSLGPRGGSGEQYF
CDR3 DNA: TGTGCCAGCAGCTTGGGACCGCGGGGGGGCTCTGGCGAGCAGTACTTC

J gene: TRBJ2-7
V gene: TRBV7-2
clone size: NA
D gene: NA
CDR3 protein: CASSLEKVSSYEQYF
CDR3 DNA: TGTGCCAGCAGCTTAGAGAAGGTCAGCTCCTACGAGCAGTACTTC

J gene: TRBJ2-5
V gene: TRBV18
clone size: NA
D gene: NA
CDR3 protein: CASSPPASGGETQYF
CDR3 DNA: TGTGCCAGCTCACCACCGGCCTCAGGCGGAGAGACCCAGTACTTC

J gene: TRBJ1-2
V gene: TRBV18
clone size: NA
D gene: TRBD1
CDR3 protein: CASSPGVLNPTGGTGGYTF
CDR3 DNA: TGTGCCAGCTCACCAGGGGTCCTAAATCCGACAGGGGGCACCGGTGGCTACACCTTC

J gene: TRBJ2-1
V gene: TRBV19
clone size: NA
D gene: TRBD2
CDR3 protein: CASSSRTSGQRSYNEQFF
CDR3 DNA: TGTGCCAGTAGTTCGAGGACTAGCGGGCAGAGGTCCTACAATGAGCAGTTCTTC

J gene: TRBJ2-7
V gene: TRBV7-2
clone size: NA
D gene: NA
CDR3 protein: CASSLEPAGSYEQYF
CDR3 DNA: TGTGCCAGCAGCTTAGAGCCTGCGGGGTCCTACGAGCAGTACTTC

J gene: TRBJ1-4
V gene: TRBV25-1
clone size: NA
D gene: TRBD1
CDR3 protein: CASSDGTGAEKLFF
CDR3 DNA: TGTGCCAGCAGTGACGGGACAGGGGCTGAAAAACTGTTTTTT

J gene: TRBJ2-1
V gene: TRBV27
clone size: NA
D gene: TRBD1
CDR3 protein: CASSFRTGVGNEQFF
CDR3 DNA: TGTGCCAGCAGTTTTAGGACAGGGGTGGGCAATGAGCAGTTCTTC

J gene: TRBJ2-7
V gene: TRBV12-5
clone size: NA
D gene: NA
CDR3 protein: CASGTPWEQYF
CDR3 DNA: TGTGCTAGTGGCACACCATGGGAGCAGTACTTC

J gene: TRBJ2-7
V gene: TRBV12-5
clone size: NA
D gene: NA
CDR3 protein: CASGLSRRGGEQYF
CDR3 DNA: TGTGCTAGTGGTTTGAGTAGAAGGGGTGGGGAGCAGTACTTC

J gene: TRBJ1-3
V gene: TRBV7-9
clone size: NA
D gene: NA
CDR3 protein: CASSIPQDASGNTIYF
CDR3 DNA: TGTGCCAGCAGCATCCCACAGGACGCCTCTGGAAACACCATATATTTT

J gene: TRBJ2-2
V gene: TRBV5-1
clone size: NA
D gene: NA
CDR3 protein: CASSTRKNTGELFF
CDR3 DNA: TGCGCCAGCAGCACCCGAAAGAACACCGGGGAGCTGTTTTTT

J gene: TRBJ2-5
V gene: TRBV4-1
clone size: NA
D gene: TRBD2
CDR3 protein: CASSQVPSGGPQETQYF
CDR3 DNA: TGCGCCAGCAGCCAAGTCCCTAGCGGGGGGCCCCAAGAGACCCAGTACTTC